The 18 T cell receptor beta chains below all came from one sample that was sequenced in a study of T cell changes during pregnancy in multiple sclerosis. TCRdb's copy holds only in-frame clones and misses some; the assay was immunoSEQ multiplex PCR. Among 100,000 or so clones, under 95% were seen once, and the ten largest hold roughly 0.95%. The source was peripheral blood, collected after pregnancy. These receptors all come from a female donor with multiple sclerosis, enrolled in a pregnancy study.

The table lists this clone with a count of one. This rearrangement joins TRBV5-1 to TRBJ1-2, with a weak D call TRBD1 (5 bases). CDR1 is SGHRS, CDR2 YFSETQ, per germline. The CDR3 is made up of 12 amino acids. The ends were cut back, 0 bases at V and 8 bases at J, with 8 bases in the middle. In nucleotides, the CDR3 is TGCGCCAGCAGCTTGGAAGGGGTCGGCTACACCTTC. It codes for CASSLEGVGYTF.

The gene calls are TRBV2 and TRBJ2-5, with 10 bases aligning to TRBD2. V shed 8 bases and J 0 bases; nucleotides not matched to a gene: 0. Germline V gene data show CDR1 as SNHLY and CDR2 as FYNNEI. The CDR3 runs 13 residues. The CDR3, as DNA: TGTGCCAGCGGGACTAGCGACCAAGAGACCCAGTACTTC. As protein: CASGTSDQETQYF. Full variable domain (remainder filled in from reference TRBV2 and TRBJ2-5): EPEVTQTPSHQVTQMGQEVILRCVPISNHLYFYWYRQILGQKVEFLVSFYNNEISEKSEIFDDQFSVERPDGSNFTLKIRSTKLEDSAMYFCASGTSDQETQYFGPGTRLLVL.

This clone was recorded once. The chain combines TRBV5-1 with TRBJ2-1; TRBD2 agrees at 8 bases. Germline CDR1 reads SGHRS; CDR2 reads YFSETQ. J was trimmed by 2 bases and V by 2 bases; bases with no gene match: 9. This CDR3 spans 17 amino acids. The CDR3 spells CASSFRSTSGAYNEQFF. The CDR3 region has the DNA TGCGCCAGCAGCTTTCGCTCTACTAGCGGCGCCTACAATGAGCAGTTCTTC.

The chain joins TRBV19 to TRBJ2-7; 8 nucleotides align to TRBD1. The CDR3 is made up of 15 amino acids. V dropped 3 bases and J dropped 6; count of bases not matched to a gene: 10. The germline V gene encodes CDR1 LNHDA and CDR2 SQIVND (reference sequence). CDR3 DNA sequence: TGTGCCAGTAGTATCCCGGACAGGGCAACTGGCGAGCAGTACTTC. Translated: CASSIPDRATGEQYF.

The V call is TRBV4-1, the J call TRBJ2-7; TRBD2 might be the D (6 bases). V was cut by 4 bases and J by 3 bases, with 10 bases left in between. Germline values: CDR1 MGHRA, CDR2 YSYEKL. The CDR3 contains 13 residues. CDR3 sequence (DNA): TGCGCCAGCAGCCCCATGGGGGGCTACGAGCAGTACTTC. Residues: CASSPMGGYEQYF.

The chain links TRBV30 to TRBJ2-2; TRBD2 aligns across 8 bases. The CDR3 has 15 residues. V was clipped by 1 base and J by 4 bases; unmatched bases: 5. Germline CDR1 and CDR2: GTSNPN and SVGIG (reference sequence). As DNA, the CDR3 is TGTGCCTGGAGTGGCGTAGCGGGGATCACCGGGGAGCTGTTTTTT. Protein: CAWSGVAGITGELFF.

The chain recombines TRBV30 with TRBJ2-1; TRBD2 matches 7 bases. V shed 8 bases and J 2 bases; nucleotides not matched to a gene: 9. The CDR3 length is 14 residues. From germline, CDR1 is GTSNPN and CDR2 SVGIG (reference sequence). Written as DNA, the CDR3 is TGTGCCACAACCGGGCGGGAGACCTACAATGAGCAGTTCTTC. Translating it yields CATTGRETYNEQFF.

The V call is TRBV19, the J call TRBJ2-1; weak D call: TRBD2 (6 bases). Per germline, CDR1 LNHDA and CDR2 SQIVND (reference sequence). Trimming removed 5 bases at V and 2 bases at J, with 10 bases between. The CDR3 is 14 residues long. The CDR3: CASSLGGPYNEQFF. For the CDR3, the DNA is TGTGCCAGTAGTTTGGGGGGACCCTACAATGAGCAGTTCTTC.

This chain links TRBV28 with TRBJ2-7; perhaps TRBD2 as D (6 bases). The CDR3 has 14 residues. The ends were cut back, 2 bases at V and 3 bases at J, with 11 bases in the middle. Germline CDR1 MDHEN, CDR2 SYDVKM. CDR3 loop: CASSLPGSVYEQYF. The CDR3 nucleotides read TGTGCCAGCAGTTTACCCGGGAGCGTCTACGAGCAGTACTTC.

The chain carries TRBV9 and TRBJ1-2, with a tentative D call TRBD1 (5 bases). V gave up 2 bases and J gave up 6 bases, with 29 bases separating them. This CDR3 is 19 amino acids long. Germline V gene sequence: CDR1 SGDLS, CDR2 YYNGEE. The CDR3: CASSVGRAKFGGRRDGYTF. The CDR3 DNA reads TGTGCCAGCAGCGTGGGCAGAGCGAAGTTCGGGGGTAGGCGGGATGGCTACACCTTC.

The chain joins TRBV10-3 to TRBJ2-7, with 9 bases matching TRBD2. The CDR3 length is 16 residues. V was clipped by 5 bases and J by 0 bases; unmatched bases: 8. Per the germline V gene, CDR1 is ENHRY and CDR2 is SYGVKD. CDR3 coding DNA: TGTGCCATCAGTCCGGTCGTTAGCGGGAGCTCCTACGAGCAGTACTTC. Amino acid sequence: CAISPVVSGSSYEQYF.

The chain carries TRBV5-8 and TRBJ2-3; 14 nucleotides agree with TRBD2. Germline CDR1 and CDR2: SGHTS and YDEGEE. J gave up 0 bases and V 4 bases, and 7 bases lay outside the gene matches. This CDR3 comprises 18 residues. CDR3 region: CASSNRTSGRTSTDTQYF. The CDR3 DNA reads TGTGCCAGCAGCAACCGGACTAGCGGGAGGACTAGCACAGATACGCAGTATTTT. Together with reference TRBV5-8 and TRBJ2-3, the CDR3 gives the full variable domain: EAGVTQSPTHLIKTRGQQATLRCSPISGHTSVYWYQQALGLGLQFLLWYDEGEERNRGNFPPRFSGRQFPNYSSELNVNALELEDSALYLCASSNRTSGRTSTDTQYFGPGTRLTVL.

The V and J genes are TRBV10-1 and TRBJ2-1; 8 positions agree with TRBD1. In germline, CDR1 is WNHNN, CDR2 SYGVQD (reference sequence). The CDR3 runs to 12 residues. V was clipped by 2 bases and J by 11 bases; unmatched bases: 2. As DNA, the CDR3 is TGCGCCAGCAGTGAGGGGACAGGAAAGCAGTTCTTC. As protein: CASSEGTGKQFF.

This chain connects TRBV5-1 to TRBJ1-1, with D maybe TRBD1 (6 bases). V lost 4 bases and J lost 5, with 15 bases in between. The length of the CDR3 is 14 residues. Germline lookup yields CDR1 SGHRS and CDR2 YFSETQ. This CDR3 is CASSRGHGVTEAFF. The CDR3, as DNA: TGCGCCAGCAGCAGGGGACATGGAGTGACTGAAGCTTTCTTT.

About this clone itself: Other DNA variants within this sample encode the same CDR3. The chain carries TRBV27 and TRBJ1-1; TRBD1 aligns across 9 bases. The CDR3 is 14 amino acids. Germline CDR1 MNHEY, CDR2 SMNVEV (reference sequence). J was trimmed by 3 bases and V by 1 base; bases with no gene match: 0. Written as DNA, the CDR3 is TGTGCCAGCAGTTTATGGACAGGGGACACTGAAGCTTTCTTT. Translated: CASSLWTGDTEAFF.

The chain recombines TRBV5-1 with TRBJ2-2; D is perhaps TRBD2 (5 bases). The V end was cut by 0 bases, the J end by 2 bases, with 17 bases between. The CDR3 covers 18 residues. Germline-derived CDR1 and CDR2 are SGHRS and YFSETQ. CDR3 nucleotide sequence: TGCGCCAGCAGCTTGGCCGGAGGTCTAGCAGCTAACACCGGGGAGCTGTTTTTT. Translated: CASSLAGGLAANTGELFF.

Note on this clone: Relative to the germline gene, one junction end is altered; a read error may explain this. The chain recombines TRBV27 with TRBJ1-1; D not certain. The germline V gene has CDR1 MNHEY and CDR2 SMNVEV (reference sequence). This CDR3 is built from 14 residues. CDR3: CASRLSADNTEAFF. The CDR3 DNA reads TGTGCCAGCAGATTATCGGCAGATAACACTGAAGCTTTCTTT.

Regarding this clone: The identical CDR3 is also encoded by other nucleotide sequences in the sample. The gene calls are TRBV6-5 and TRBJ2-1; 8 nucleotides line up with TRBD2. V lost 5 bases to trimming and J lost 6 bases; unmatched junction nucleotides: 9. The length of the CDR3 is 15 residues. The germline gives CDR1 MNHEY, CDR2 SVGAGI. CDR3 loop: CASSPSGSRPNEQFF. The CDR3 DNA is TGTGCCAGCAGTCCCAGCGGGAGCCGGCCCAATGAGCAGTTCTTC.